Ten or more counts support the clone carrying this T cell receptor beta chain. Its target is not known. CDR3 length: 13 residues. Germline V CDR1 and CDR2: SGHRS, YFSETQ. V lost 3 bases, J lost 6 bases, and 11 bases lay in between. This specimen comes from a study of response to subunit inactivated influenza vaccine. Overall study results and limits: After each seasonal influenza vaccination, few new T cells are recruited, the authors suggested.

TCRdb redid the calling of the RT-PCR reads with MiXCR, one entry per CDR3 protein. The repertoire holds hundreds of thousands of distinct CDR3 sequences, with about 8% as singletons. This clonotype was sampled from a man aged 45-69 years who received an inactivated influenza vaccine. The sequencing here drew on PBMCs from blood, taken around 25 months after vaccination. The J gene is TRBJ2-3, the V gene TRBV5-1; D ambiguous. Written as DNA, the CDR3 is TGCGCCAGCAGCTCCCCCTCGAGGGATACGCAGTATTTT. Protein sequence: CASSSPSRDTQYF.